The source of this T cell receptor (beta chain) is a study of identifying expanded T cells in peripheral blood. TCRdb's copy holds only in-frame clones and misses some; the assay was immunoSEQ multiplex PCR. The repertoire has about 82,000 clones, about 90% of them found once; the top ten carry about 7%. During the collection period, no donor immune events like infections were recorded. As to this clone: Its antigen is still unknown.

Regarding the study as a whole: Over about two and four weeks, about 15 and 19 clones changed, versus approximately 1.1 between replicates.

This CDR3 is 15 amino acids long. Germline lookup yields CDR1 LNHDA and CDR2 SQIVND (reference sequence). The V end was cut by 3 bases, the J end by 7 bases, with 16 bases between. The source of this sequence is a person between 18 and 70 years old in good health. The material sequenced was blood. This sequence joins TRBV19 and TRBJ1-3; D ambiguous. CDR3 in amino acids: CASSIAGALGNTIYF. The CDR3 DNA reads as TGTGCCAGTAGTATTGCGGGCGCTCTCGGCAACACCATATATTTT.